A selection of T cell receptor beta chains follows, all from one sample in a study of T cell responses to AZD1222 COVID-19 vaccine. This table comes from immunoSEQ multiplex PCR, and its TCRdb copy is limited to in-frame clones, with some not included. The table has tens of thousands of clones, approximately 85% seen once; the top ten hold about 12%. The sequences come from peripheral blood, collected 28 days after the second AZD1222 dose. These receptors were collected from an adult who received the AZD1222 COVID-19 vaccine. Both conserved end residues are part of each CDR3. The D gene is left open where the match is weak. Clone size appears in some rows only: once, few, many, or a class for an expanded clone.

DNA: TGTGCCAGCAGCCTCGCCGCCCGCCCTAGCACAGATACGCAGTATTTT
CDR3: CASSLAARPSTDTQYF
J: TRBJ2-3
V: TRBV11-3
D: .
size: once

DNA: TGTGCCAGCTCACTGACGGTGGTGGAAAAACTGTTTTTT
CDR3: CASSLTVVEKLFF
J: TRBJ1-4
V: TRBV18
D: .
size: medium-sized

DNA: TGTGCCAGCAGCTTAACCCAGGGAGCGACTATTTCCTCCTACAATGAGCAGTTCTTC
CDR3: CASSLTQGATISSYNEQFF
J: TRBJ2-1
V: TRBV7-3
D: .
size: .

DNA: TGTGCCAGCTTGCGGGGACAGAACACTGAAGCTTTCTTT
CDR3: CASLRGQNTEAFF
J: TRBJ1-1
V: TRBV6-5
D: .
size: .

DNA: TGCGCCAGCAGCCAAGACATACGCACAGATACGCAGTATTTT
CDR3: CASSQDIRTDTQYF
J: TRBJ2-3
V: TRBV4-3
D: .
size: .

DNA: TGTGCCAGCAGCTTTTATGGGGTGAGCCTTGGCTACACCTTC
CDR3: CASSFYGVSLGYTF
J: TRBJ1-2
V: TRBV5-5
D: .
size: .

DNA: TGTGCCAGCAGCTTATTGCAGGGTAGGATCACCGGGGAGCTGTTTTTT
CDR3: CASSLLQGRITGELFF
J: TRBJ2-2
V: TRBV7-2
D: .
size: .

DNA: TGTGCCAGCAGCCTAGGACAGGCCGAGGGGCCCCAGCATTTT
CDR3: CASSLGQAEGPQHF
J: TRBJ1-5
V: TRBV3-1/TRBV3-2
D: TRBD1
size: .

DNA: TGTGCCAGCAGCTTAACTAGCGGGAGTTTCACAGATACGCAGTATTTT
CDR3: CASSLTSGSFTDTQYF
J: TRBJ2-3
V: TRBV27
D: TRBD2
size: .

DNA: TGTGCCAGCAGTTACCTTGGTAGCGGGGGAATTAGCACAGATACGCAGTATTTT
CDR3: CASSYLGSGGISTDTQYF
J: TRBJ2-3
V: TRBV6-2/TRBV6-3
D: TRBD2
size: .

DNA: TGTGCCAGCAGTCAGAACGGAGGACCTAGCGGGATTTCCTACGAGCAGTACTTC
CDR3: CASSQNGGPSGISYEQYF
J: TRBJ2-7
V: TRBV4-2
D: TRBD2
size: .

DNA: TGTGCCAGCAGCCCTCAGGACAGTACCGCAGGAAACACCATATATTTT
CDR3: CASSPQDSTAGNTIYF
J: TRBJ1-3
V: TRBV7-9
D: .
size: few

DNA: TGTGCCAGCAGTTACTGGGTAAGGACAGCCTACAATGAGCAGTTCTTC
CDR3: CASSYWVRTAYNEQFF
J: TRBJ2-1
V: TRBV6-5
D: .
size: .

DNA: TGTGCCAGTTCGACAGGAAGGGATGGCTACACCTTC
CDR3: CASSTGRDGYTF
J: TRBJ1-2
V: TRBV19
D: .
size: .

DNA: TGTGCCAGCAGCTTAGCAGGGGCGAACAATCAGCCCCAGCATTTT
CDR3: CASSLAGANNQPQHF
J: TRBJ1-5
V: TRBV7-2
D: .
size: .

DNA: TGTGCTAGCAGCTCCACAGAATATGGCACTGAAGCTTTCTTT
CDR3: CASSSTEYGTEAFF
J: TRBJ1-1
V: TRBV11-3
D: .
size: .

DNA: TGTGCCAGCAGCACTCGGGGCACGGGAAACACCATATATTTT
CDR3: CASSTRGTGNTIYF
J: TRBJ1-3
V: TRBV11-3
D: .
size: .

DNA: TGTGCCAGCAGCCCAGAGGTAGTAGCGGGAGGAATGCAAGAGACCCAGTACTTC
CDR3: CASSPEVVAGGMQETQYF
J: TRBJ2-5
V: TRBV14
D: TRBD2
size: .

DNA: TGTGCCAGCAGCCAAGCCCCTTCCATTCAGTACTTC
CDR3: CASSQAPSIQYF
J: TRBJ2-4
V: TRBV3-1/TRBV3-2
D: .
size: .

DNA: TGTGCCATCAGTGAGGGGGCAGTGCGTATCATAAATTCACCCCTCCACTTT
CDR3: CAISEGAVRIINSPLHF
J: TRBJ1-6
V: TRBV10-3
D: .
size: .

DNA: TGTGCCAGCAGCTCTCTCGGTAGAGCTTTCTTT
CDR3: CASSSLGRAFF
J: TRBJ1-1
V: TRBV4-2
D: .
size: .

DNA: TGTGCCAGCAGTGAAGGACTGATGAACACTGAAGCTTTCTTT
CDR3: CASSEGLMNTEAFF
J: TRBJ1-1
V: TRBV2
D: .
size: .

DNA: TGTGCCACCAGTGACCCCTCTGGAGCTGAAGCTTTCTTT
CDR3: CATSDPSGAEAFF
J: TRBJ1-1
V: TRBV24-1
D: .
size: .

DNA: TGTGCCAGCAGTTCGGTCTCCATGAACACTGAAGCTTTCTTT
CDR3: CASSSVSMNTEAFF
J: TRBJ1-1
V: TRBV25-1
D: .
size: .

DNA: TGTGCCAGTAGTATCGTAGGGCAGGGGTCCTTCCGCTACACCTTC
CDR3: CASSIVGQGSFRYTF
J: TRBJ1-2
V: TRBV19
D: .
size: .

DNA: TGTGCCAGCAGCCTGGGAACAGATACGCAGTATTTT
CDR3: CASSLGTDTQYF
J: TRBJ2-3
V: TRBV6-2/TRBV6-3
D: .
size: .

DNA: TGTGCCAGCAGCTTAGTGACTAGCGGGAACTACGAGCAGTACTTC
CDR3: CASSLVTSGNYEQYF
J: TRBJ2-7
V: TRBV7-2
D: TRBD2
size: .

DNA: TGTGCCAGCCGACAGGATATCTGGGCCAACGTCCTGACTTTC
CDR3: CASRQDIWANVLTF
J: TRBJ2-6
V: TRBV6-5
D: .
size: .

DNA: TGTGCTAGTGGTTTGGTGGGGGTCTTGAACACTGAAGCTTTCTTT
CDR3: CASGLVGVLNTEAFF
J: TRBJ1-1
V: TRBV12-5
D: .
size: .

DNA: TGTGCCAGCAGCTTTTACGCGGCAGGGGGCGCGGGTGGGGCCAACGTCCTGACTTTC
CDR3: CASSFYAAGGAGGANVLTF
J: TRBJ2-6
V: TRBV7-2
D: TRBD1
size: .

DNA: TGTGCCAGCACCACAGGGGTCGGGGAGCTGTTTTTT
CDR3: CASTTGVGELFF
J: TRBJ2-2
V: TRBV6-5
D: TRBD1
size: .

DNA: TGTGCCAGCAGGCAAAGTGTCGGGTATGGCTACACCTTC
CDR3: CASRQSVGYGYTF
J: TRBJ1-2
V: TRBV28
D: .
size: .

DNA: TGTGCCAACGAAGGCCCGCTAGCGGGAGGAGAGACCCAGTACTTC
CDR3: CANEGPLAGGETQYF
J: TRBJ2-5
V: TRBV2
D: TRBD2
size: .

DNA: TGTGCCAGCAGCCAAGTGCGAGGTTTAAGAACCAAAAACATTCAGTACTTC
CDR3: CASSQVRGLRTKNIQYF
J: TRBJ2-4
V: TRBV3-1/TRBV3-2
D: .
size: .

DNA: TGTGCCAGCAGTTCGCGACAGGGACATTCCTATGGCTACACCTTC
CDR3: CASSSRQGHSYGYTF
J: TRBJ1-2
V: TRBV6-2/TRBV6-3
D: TRBD1
size: .

DNA: TGCGCCAGCAGCTTGGGGACTAGCGGGGGCACAGATACGCAGTATTTT
CDR3: CASSLGTSGGTDTQYF
J: TRBJ2-3
V: TRBV5-1
D: TRBD2
size: .

DNA: TGTGCCAGCAGGGAGGGGTTAGGGAATGAAAAACTGTTTTTT
CDR3: CASREGLGNEKLFF
J: TRBJ1-4
V: TRBV28
D: .
size: once

DNA: TGTGCCAGTAGTACCTGGACTGGTCGGAATGAAAAACTGTTTTTT
CDR3: CASSTWTGRNEKLFF
J: TRBJ1-4
V: TRBV19
D: .
size: .

DNA: TGTGCCAGCAGCCTGACTAGCGGGGTCAATGAGCAGTTCTTC
CDR3: CASSLTSGVNEQFF
J: TRBJ2-1
V: TRBV6-5
D: TRBD2
size: .

DNA: TGTGCCAGCAGCTCCGGACTAGCGGGGGGCCTTCATACAGATACGCAGTATTTT
CDR3: CASSSGLAGGLHTDTQYF
J: TRBJ2-3
V: TRBV13
D: TRBD2
size: .

DNA: TGTGCCAGCAGCTCTCAGGGCCCCTACAATGAGCAGTTCTTC
CDR3: CASSSQGPYNEQFF
J: TRBJ2-1
V: TRBV7-2
D: .
size: few

DNA: TGTGCCAGCAGATCCGGGACGATCAACACTGAAGCTTTCTTT
CDR3: CASRSGTINTEAFF
J: TRBJ1-1
V: TRBV6-5
D: .
size: .

DNA: TGTGCCATCAGTGGGGGACTAGCGGCGGGGGCCAACGTCCTGACTTTC
CDR3: CAISGGLAAGANVLTF
J: TRBJ2-6
V: TRBV10-3
D: TRBD2
size: few

DNA: TGTGCCAGCAGCTTAAGGGAAGAGACCCAGTACTTC
CDR3: CASSLREETQYF
J: TRBJ2-5
V: TRBV7-9
D: .
size: few

DNA: TGTGCCAGCAGCTTAAGGGGGGGGTGTCAGCCCCAGCATTTT
CDR3: CASSLRGGCQPQHF
J: TRBJ1-5
V: TRBV21-1
D: .
size: .

DNA: TGTGCCAGCTCACCACTCCCTAGCGGGGGTATCCAAGAGACCCAGTACTTC
CDR3: CASSPLPSGGIQETQYF
J: TRBJ2-5
V: TRBV18
D: TRBD2
size: .

DNA: TGTGCCAGCAGTGAATTTGGACAGGGCTATTCACCCCTCCACTTT
CDR3: CASSEFGQGYSPLHF
J: TRBJ1-6
V: TRBV25-1
D: TRBD1
size: .

DNA: TGTGCCAGCAGTTTGAACAGCCTTTACAATGAGCAGTTCTTC
CDR3: CASSLNSLYNEQFF
J: TRBJ2-1
V: TRBV28
D: .
size: .

DNA: TGCGCCAGCAGTCCCCTGGGCGACAGGAAGGTTAATGAAAAACTGTTTTTT
CDR3: CASSPLGDRKVNEKLFF
J: TRBJ1-4
V: TRBV23-1
D: .
size: .

DNA: TGTGCCAGCAGCCAAGATCGTAGCGGGGGGGCTACGCAGTATTTT
CDR3: CASSQDRSGGATQYF
J: TRBJ2-3
V: TRBV4-2
D: TRBD2
size: few

DNA: TGTGCCAGCAAGCGGGACTCCTCCCGAGGCACTGAAGCTTTCTTT
CDR3: CASKRDSSRGTEAFF
J: TRBJ1-1
V: TRBV9
D: .
size: .